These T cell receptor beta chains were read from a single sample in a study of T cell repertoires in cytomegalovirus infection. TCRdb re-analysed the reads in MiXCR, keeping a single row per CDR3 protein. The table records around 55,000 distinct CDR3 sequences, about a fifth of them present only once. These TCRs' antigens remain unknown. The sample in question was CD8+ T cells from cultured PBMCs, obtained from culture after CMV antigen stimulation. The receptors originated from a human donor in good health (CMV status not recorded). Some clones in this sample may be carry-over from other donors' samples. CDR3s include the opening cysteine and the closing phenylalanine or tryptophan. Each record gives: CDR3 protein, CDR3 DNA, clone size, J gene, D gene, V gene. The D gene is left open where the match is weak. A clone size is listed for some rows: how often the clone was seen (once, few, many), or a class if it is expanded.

cdr3_aa: CASSHRRELQPNNYGYTF
cdr3_nt: TGTGCCAGCAGTCACCGACGCGAGCTACAGCCGAATAACTATGGCTACACCTTC
clone_size: few
j_call: TRBJ1-2
d_call: NA
v_call: TRBV12-3/TRBV12-4

cdr3_aa: CASSLADRGPEAFF
cdr3_nt: TGTGCCAGCAGCTTAGCGGACAGGGGACCTGAAGCTTTCTTT
clone_size: NA
j_call: TRBJ1-1
d_call: TRBD1
v_call: TRBV7-6

cdr3_aa: CSASHGTGVSTDTQYF
cdr3_nt: TGCAGTGCTTCACATGGGACAGGGGTTTCCACAGATACGCAGTATTTT
clone_size: NA
j_call: TRBJ2-3
d_call: TRBD1
v_call: TRBV20-1

cdr3_aa: CAIREAGSSYEQYF
cdr3_nt: TGTGCCATCCGGGAGGCGGGAAGCTCCTACGAGCAGTACTTC
clone_size: few
j_call: TRBJ2-7
d_call: TRBD2
v_call: TRBV10-3

cdr3_aa: CASSHGGLNVGGQFF
cdr3_nt: TGTGCCAGCAGCCATGGAGGGCTCAATGTAGGGGGTCAGTTCTTC
clone_size: NA
j_call: TRBJ2-1
d_call: NA
v_call: TRBV7-6

cdr3_aa: CASSLYRQGGTEAFF
cdr3_nt: TGTGCCAGCAGTTTGTACCGACAGGGCGGCACTGAAGCTTTCTTT
clone_size: NA
j_call: TRBJ1-1
d_call: TRBD1
v_call: TRBV27

cdr3_aa: CASCRGLGGNEQFF
cdr3_nt: TGTGCCAGCTGCCGGGGCTTGGGTGGAAATGAGCAGTTCTTC
clone_size: few
j_call: TRBJ2-1
d_call: NA
v_call: TRBV12-3/TRBV12-4

cdr3_aa: CAISEGGSNIQYF
cdr3_nt: TGTGCCATCAGTGAGGGGGGATCAAACATTCAGTACTTC
clone_size: NA
j_call: TRBJ2-4
d_call: NA
v_call: TRBV10-3

cdr3_aa: CASSFEGTYGYTF
cdr3_nt: TGTGCCAGCAGTTTCGAGGGCACCTATGGCTACACCTTC
clone_size: NA
j_call: TRBJ1-2
d_call: NA
v_call: TRBV27

cdr3_aa: CASSLGGFNTEAFF
cdr3_nt: TGTGCCAGCAGCTTAGGGGGGTTCAACACTGAAGCTTTCTTT
clone_size: few
j_call: TRBJ1-1
d_call: NA
v_call: TRBV7-2

cdr3_aa: CASRPGQGIGNQPQHF
cdr3_nt: TGTGCCAGCAGACCGGGACAGGGGATTGGCAATCAGCCCCAGCATTTT
clone_size: many
j_call: TRBJ1-5
d_call: TRBD1
v_call: TRBV27

cdr3_aa: CASSPSGGGTYEQYF
cdr3_nt: TGTGCCAGCAGTCCTAGCGGAGGGGGGACCTACGAGCAGTACTTC
clone_size: NA
j_call: TRBJ2-7
d_call: NA
v_call: TRBV27

cdr3_aa: CASRMVRGHNQPQHF
cdr3_nt: TGTGCCAGCAGGATGGTCAGGGGGCACAATCAGCCCCAGCATTTT
clone_size: NA
j_call: TRBJ1-5
d_call: TRBD1
v_call: TRBV6-2/TRBV6-3

cdr3_aa: CASSLPNAGAGETQYF
cdr3_nt: TGTGCCAGCAGTTTGCCAAATGCAGGGGCTGGCGAGACCCAGTACTTC
clone_size: NA
j_call: TRBJ2-5
d_call: NA
v_call: TRBV28

cdr3_aa: CASSVLNGPEKYF
cdr3_nt: TGTGCCAGCAGCGTGTTGAATGGACCGGAAAAGTACTTC
clone_size: once
j_call: TRBJ2-7
d_call: NA
v_call: TRBV5-4

cdr3_aa: CASSYPRLAGVGEQFF
cdr3_nt: TGTGCCAGCAGTTACCCACGACTAGCGGGAGTTGGTGAGCAGTTCTTC
clone_size: NA
j_call: TRBJ2-1
d_call: TRBD2
v_call: TRBV6-8

cdr3_aa: CASSQDLWGKNEQYF
cdr3_nt: TGCGCCAGCAGCCAAGATTTGTGGGGGAAAAACGAGCAGTACTTC
clone_size: once
j_call: TRBJ2-7
d_call: NA
v_call: TRBV4-1

cdr3_aa: CASSPASGRAHEQYF
cdr3_nt: TGTGCCAGCAGTCCCGCTAGCGGGAGAGCTCACGAGCAGTACTTC
clone_size: NA
j_call: TRBJ2-7
d_call: TRBD2
v_call: TRBV7-8

cdr3_aa: CASSYPGQGIREQFF
cdr3_nt: TGTGCCAGCAGTTATCCCGGACAGGGGATTCGTGAGCAGTTCTTC
clone_size: NA
j_call: TRBJ2-1
d_call: TRBD1
v_call: TRBV6-6

cdr3_aa: CASSSGTVYEQYF
cdr3_nt: TGTGCCAGCAGCTCCGGGACAGTCTACGAGCAGTACTTC
clone_size: few
j_call: TRBJ2-7
d_call: TRBD1
v_call: TRBV11-3

cdr3_aa: CSAQTGADYEQYF
cdr3_nt: TGCAGTGCCCAGACAGGGGCGGACTACGAGCAGTACTTC
clone_size: NA
j_call: TRBJ2-7
d_call: TRBD1
v_call: TRBV20-1

cdr3_aa: CASSFGQGPSGRQFF
cdr3_nt: TGTGCCAGCAGCTTCGGACAGGGTCCGTCCGGGAGGCAGTTCTTC
clone_size: many
j_call: TRBJ2-1
d_call: TRBD1
v_call: TRBV7-6

cdr3_aa: CASSQDGNYNEQFF
cdr3_nt: TGCGCCAGCAGCCAAGATGGCAACTACAATGAGCAGTTCTTC
clone_size: few
j_call: TRBJ2-1
d_call: NA
v_call: TRBV4-1

cdr3_aa: CASSLDIRARTDTQYF
cdr3_nt: TGTGCCAGCAGCTTAGATATTAGGGCCCGGACAGATACGCAGTATTTT
clone_size: NA
j_call: TRBJ2-3
d_call: NA
v_call: TRBV11-2

cdr3_aa: CASSSLAGGDNEQFF
cdr3_nt: TGTGCCAGCAGCTCACTAGCGGGAGGCGACAATGAGCAGTTCTTC
clone_size: few
j_call: TRBJ2-1
d_call: TRBD2
v_call: TRBV7-2

cdr3_aa: CASSPGRESYNEQFF
cdr3_nt: TGTGCCAGCAGCCCCGGCAGGGAGTCCTACAATGAGCAGTTCTTC
clone_size: NA
j_call: TRBJ2-1
d_call: NA
v_call: TRBV6-2/TRBV6-3

cdr3_aa: CASRQSGKSYEQYF
cdr3_nt: TGTGCCAGTCGCCAGAGCGGGAAGTCCTACGAGCAGTACTTC
clone_size: few
j_call: TRBJ2-7
d_call: TRBD2
v_call: TRBV19

cdr3_aa: CASSISGTYNEQFF
cdr3_nt: TGTGCCAGTAGTATTTCGGGGACCTACAATGAGCAGTTCTTC
clone_size: many
j_call: TRBJ2-1
d_call: NA
v_call: TRBV19

cdr3_aa: CASRGREGLGGELFF
cdr3_nt: TGTGCCAGCCGCGGGCGGGAGGGCCTAGGAGGGGAGCTGTTTTTT
clone_size: few
j_call: TRBJ2-2
d_call: TRBD2
v_call: TRBV7-6

cdr3_aa: CASASGRNSGANVLTF
cdr3_nt: TGTGCCAGCGCTAGCGGGAGGAACTCTGGGGCCAACGTCCTGACTTTC
clone_size: few
j_call: TRBJ2-6
d_call: TRBD2
v_call: TRBV7-6

cdr3_aa: CASSLETGIRSPLHF
cdr3_nt: TGTGCCAGCAGCTTAGAGACAGGCATCCGGTCACCCCTCCACTTT
clone_size: NA
j_call: TRBJ1-6
d_call: NA
v_call: TRBV7-8

cdr3_aa: CASSLAGQGNYEQYF
cdr3_nt: TGTGCCAGCAGCTTAGCAGGACAGGGTAACTACGAGCAGTACTTC
clone_size: large
j_call: TRBJ2-7
d_call: TRBD1
v_call: TRBV7-2

cdr3_aa: CASSYVRRTGVYNEQFF
cdr3_nt: TGTGCCAGCAGTTACGTTCGGAGGACAGGGGTCTACAATGAGCAGTTCTTC
clone_size: NA
j_call: TRBJ2-1
d_call: TRBD1
v_call: TRBV6-2/TRBV6-3

cdr3_aa: CASSLEGSGQYF
cdr3_nt: TGTGCCAGCAGCTTAGAAGGGTCCGGGCAGTACTTC
clone_size: few
j_call: TRBJ2-7
d_call: NA
v_call: TRBV7-2

cdr3_aa: CASRKLVYGYTF
cdr3_nt: TGTGCCAGCAGGAAACTTGTGTATGGCTACACCTTC
clone_size: many
j_call: TRBJ1-2
d_call: NA
v_call: TRBV28

cdr3_aa: CASSQMRGVYTEAFF
cdr3_nt: TGTGCCAGCAGCCAAATGAGGGGAGTGTACACTGAAGCTTTCTTT
clone_size: many
j_call: TRBJ1-1
d_call: NA
v_call: TRBV14

cdr3_aa: CASSQEGQGWTYEQYF
cdr3_nt: TGTGCCAGCTCACAAGAAGGACAGGGTTGGACCTACGAGCAGTACTTC
clone_size: many
j_call: TRBJ2-7
d_call: TRBD1
v_call: TRBV18

cdr3_aa: CASRDPGGNTEAFF
cdr3_nt: TGTGCCAGCAGAGATCCGGGAGGGAACACTGAAGCTTTCTTT
clone_size: NA
j_call: TRBJ1-1
d_call: NA
v_call: TRBV12-3/TRBV12-4

cdr3_aa: CASSFSPSGRGTYEQYF
cdr3_nt: TGTGCCAGCAGCTTTTCCCCTAGCGGGAGGGGTACCTACGAGCAGTACTTC
clone_size: medium-sized
j_call: TRBJ2-7
d_call: TRBD2
v_call: TRBV7-8

cdr3_aa: CASTILGMNTEAFF
cdr3_nt: TGTGCCAGCACCATCCTGGGCATGAACACTGAAGCTTTCTTT
clone_size: NA
j_call: TRBJ1-1
d_call: NA
v_call: TRBV7-8

cdr3_aa: CASTFLRGGIIYGYTF
cdr3_nt: TGTGCCAGTACCTTCTTAAGGGGCGGTATCATCTATGGCTACACCTTC
clone_size: few
j_call: TRBJ1-2
d_call: NA
v_call: TRBV19